These 13 T cell receptor beta chains came from one sample sequenced in a study of technical replicates of blood from a few donors. Sequenced by immunoSEQ multiplex PCR; TCRdb stores in-frame clones only, minus some. There are some 79,000 clones in the sample; approximately 91% occur only once, and 0.3% to 0.45% lies in the top ten. The sample taken for sequencing was T cells isolated from PBMCs. The source of these receptors is a human donor in good health. Some clones in this sample may be carry-over from other donors' samples.

This clone has just a few counts. The rearrangement uses TRBV10-1 and TRBJ2-2, with D unclear. Trimming shortened V by 6 bases and J by 2 bases, and 10 bases separated the two germline ends. This CDR3 region has 14 residues. Germline-derived CDR1 and CDR2 are WNHNN and SYGVQD (reference sequence). CDR3 protein: CASSGEVNTGELFF. In DNA, the CDR3 is TGCGCCAGCAGCGGAGAGGTTAACACCGGGGAGCTGTTTTTT.

This chain links TRBV4-1 with TRBJ2-7; no firm D call. Trimming left V 0 bases short and J 0 bases short, with 9 bases between. Germline CDR1 is MGHRA and CDR2 is YSYEKL. The CDR3 covers 15 residues. CDR3 loop: CASSQDARSSYEQYF. For the CDR3, the DNA is TGCGCCAGCAGCCAAGATGCGAGGAGCTCCTACGAGCAGTACTTC.

The chain uses TRBV27 and TRBJ1-5; D is unclear. Trimming took off 3 bases at V and 9 bases at J, with 9 bases between the two ends. The CDR3 sequence is 12 residues long. Germline-derived CDR1 and CDR2 are MNHEY and SMNVEV (reference sequence). CDR3 nucleotide sequence: TGTGCCAGCAGTTTGAAGGGAGGGCCCCAGCATTTT. It codes for CASSLKGGPQHF.

This clone showed up just once. The chain combines TRBV5-1 with TRBJ2-1; the match to TRBD2 covers 10 bases. Losses at the gene ends were 3 bases for V and 8 bases for J; bases not matched to a gene: 14. This CDR3 spans 17 amino acids. CDR1 SGHRS and CDR2 YFSETQ come from the germline V gene. CDR3 residues: CASSSSFGTSEIYEQFF. CDR3 nucleotides: TGCGCCAGCAGCTCGTCGTTTGGGACTAGCGAAATCTATGAGCAGTTCTTC.

The V call is TRBV4-1, the J call TRBJ2-1, with 8 bases aligning to TRBD2. V lost 0 bases, J lost 3 bases, and 1 base stayed unmatched. Germline V gene lookup returns CDR1 MGHRA and CDR2 YSYEKL. The CDR3 length is 15 residues. The CDR3 region is CASSQDTSGYNEQFF. The CDR3 coding sequence is TGCGCCAGCAGCCAAGATACTAGCGGCTACAATGAGCAGTTCTTC.

The rearrangement joins TRBV2 to TRBJ2-2, with 11 bases aligning to TRBD2. The V gene's germline CDR1 is SNHLY and CDR2 FYNNEI. V gave up 2 bases and J gave up 9 bases; unmatched junction bases: 8. This CDR3 has 16 residues. The CDR3 coding sequence is TGTGCCAGCAGTGAATCGACTAGCGGGACGCGTTGGGAGCTGTTTTTT. This gives the protein CASSESTSGTRWELFF.

This chain uses TRBV6-5 with TRBJ2-7; TRBD2 agrees at 10 bases. The CDR3 has 13 amino acids. Germline-derived CDR1 and CDR2 are MNHEY and SVGAGI. Trimming took 7 bases from V and 3 from J; bases not matched to a gene: 3. CDR3 sequence reads: CASTPSGGYEQYF. Written as DNA, the CDR3 is TGTGCCAGCACTCCTAGCGGGGGCTACGAGCAGTACTTC.

For the CDR3, the DNA is TGTGCCAGCAGTGGACTAGCGGGAGTCTCCTACAATGAGCAGTTCTTC. It specifies CASSGLAGVSYNEQFF. The chain links TRBV11-2 to TRBJ2-1, with 13 bases lining up with TRBD2. This CDR3 is 16 amino acids long. J was trimmed by 0 bases and V by 6 bases; bases with no gene match: 2. Germline V gene sequence: CDR1 SGHAT, CDR2 FQNNGV.

The rearrangement links TRBV12-5 to TRBJ2-3, with a possible D match to TRBD1 (5 bases). The V end was cut by 5 bases, the J end by 1 base, with 10 bases between. CDR1 LGHNT and CDR2 FRNRAP come from the germline V gene. The CDR3 is 14 amino acids. This CDR3 is CASGTGAGTDTQYF. The DNA for the CDR3 is TGTGCTAGTGGTACAGGAGCTGGCACAGATACGCAGTATTTT.

The chain employs TRBV19 and TRBJ2-2; D remains unclear. The V end lost 5 bases, the J end lost 4 bases, and 8 bases lay between the germline ends. Germline values: CDR1 LNHDA, CDR2 SQIVND (reference sequence). This CDR3 is built from 13 residues. In nucleotides, the CDR3 is TGTGCCAGTAGTCAACACCTCACCGGGGAGCTGTTTTTT. Encoded protein: CASSQHLTGELFF. The entire variable domain, with the rest obtained from reference TRBV19 and TRBJ2-2, is as follows: DGGITQSPKYLFRKEGQNVTLSCEQNLNHDAMYWYRQDPGQGLRLIYYSQIVNDFQKGDIAEGYSVSREKKESFPLTVTSAQKNPTAFYLCASSQHLTGELFFGEGSRLTVL.

CDR3 loop: CASSAGGLNTGELFF. CDR3 sequence (DNA): TGTGCCAGCAGCGCAGGGGGCCTGAACACCGGGGAGCTGTTTTTT. This rearrangement joins TRBV9 to TRBJ2-2, with 8 nucleotides matching TRBD1. CDR3 size: 15 residues. Trimming at V came to 3 bases and at J to 1 base, leaving 2 bases not matched to a gene. CDR1 is SGDLS, CDR2 YYNGEE, per germline.

The chain links TRBV7-2 to TRBJ1-1; D is possibly TRBD1 (6 bases). The germline V and J ends were trimmed by 2 bases and 4 bases, with 8 bases remaining between them. The CDR3 consists of 13 residues. The germline gives CDR1 SGHTA, CDR2 FQGNSA. The DNA for the CDR3 is TGTGCCAGCAGCTTATCAGGGGCCACTGAAGCTTTCTTT. This codes for CASSLSGATEAFF.

The rearrangement links TRBV9 to TRBJ2-7; weak D call: TRBD1 (6 bases). V was trimmed by 4 bases and J by 3 bases, leaving 14 bases between them. The CDR3 spans 14 residues. Looked up from germline, CDR1 is SGDLS and CDR2 is YYNGEE. CDR3 bases: TGTGCCAGCAGCCCGACAGGCTCTCTCTACGAGCAGTACTTC. Translating gives CASSPTGSLYEQYF.